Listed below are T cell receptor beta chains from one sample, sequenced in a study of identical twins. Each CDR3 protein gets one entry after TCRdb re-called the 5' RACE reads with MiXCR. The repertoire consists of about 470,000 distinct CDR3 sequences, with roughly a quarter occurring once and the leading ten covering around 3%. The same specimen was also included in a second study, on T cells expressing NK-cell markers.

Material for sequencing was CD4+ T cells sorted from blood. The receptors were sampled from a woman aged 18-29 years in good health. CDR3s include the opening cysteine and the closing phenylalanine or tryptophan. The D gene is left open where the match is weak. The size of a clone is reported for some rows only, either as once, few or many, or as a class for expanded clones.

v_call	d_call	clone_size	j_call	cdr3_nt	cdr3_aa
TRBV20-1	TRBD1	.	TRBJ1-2	TGCAGTGCTAGTCACGGACAGGGAGACCGTAGTGGCTACACCTTC	CSASHGQGDRSGYTF
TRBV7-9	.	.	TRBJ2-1	TGTGCCAGCAGCTTAGAGCGGACAGACAATGAGCAGTTCTTC	CASSLERTDNEQFF
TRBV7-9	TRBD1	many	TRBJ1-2	TGTGCCAGCAGCCGACAGGGCGGCAACTATGGCTACACCTTC	CASSRQGGNYGYTF
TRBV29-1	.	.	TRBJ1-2	TGCAGCGTATCGGGAATGGGGGGCTACACCTTC	CSVSGMGGYTF
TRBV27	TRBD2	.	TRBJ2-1	TGTGCCAGCAGTCCTGTCCTAGCGGGAAGTTTCAGTGAGCAGTTCTTC	CASSPVLAGSFSEQFF
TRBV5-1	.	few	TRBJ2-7	TGCGCCAGCAGCTTGGGTCAGGGGCCCTCCTACGAGCAGTACTTC	CASSLGQGPSYEQYF
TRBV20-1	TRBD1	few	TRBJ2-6	TGCAGTTCAAGACAGGGTAGCTCTGGGGCCAACGTCCTGACTTTC	CSSRQGSSGANVLTF
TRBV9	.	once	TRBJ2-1	TGTGCCAGCAGCGTAGGTAGGGAGCAGTTCTTC	CASSVGREQFF
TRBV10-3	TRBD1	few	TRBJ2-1	TGTGCCACCACGCGTGGACAGGGGGACAATGAGCAGTTCTTC	CATTRGQGDNEQFF
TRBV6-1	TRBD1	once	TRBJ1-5	TGTGCCAGCACCGCGGACAGGGGCAATCAGCCCCAGCATTTT	CASTADRGNQPQHF
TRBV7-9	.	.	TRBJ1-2	TGTGCCAGCATCAAAGTTAACTATGGCTACACCTTC	CASIKVNYGYTF
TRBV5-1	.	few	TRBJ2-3	TGCGCCAGCAGCTTACAAGCGGCCGACACAGATACGCAGTATTTT	CASSLQAADTDTQYF
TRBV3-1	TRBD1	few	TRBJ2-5	TGTGCCAGCAGCCAAGGGACAGGGGGATTGCGCCAAGAGACCCAGTACTTC	CASSQGTGGLRQETQYF
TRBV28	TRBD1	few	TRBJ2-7	TGTGCCAGCACCGCCAGCGAGAGGGGGCGAGGTGAGCAGTACTTC	CASTASERGRGEQYF
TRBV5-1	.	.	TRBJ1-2	TGCGCCACCCGGAGCGAAGCAAGGGCTGGCTACACCTTC	CATRSEARAGYTF
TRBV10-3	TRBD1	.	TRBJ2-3	TGTGCCATCAGTGCGTTAGGGGGCGAAAACACAGATACGCAGTATTTT	CAISALGGENTDTQYF
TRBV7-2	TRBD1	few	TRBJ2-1	TGTGCCAGCAGCTTTGACAGGGTCATCAATGAGCAGTTCTTC	CASSFDRVINEQFF
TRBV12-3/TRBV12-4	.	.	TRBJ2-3	TGTGCCAGCAGTTTTTGGGACGGGCGGGGCACAGATACGCAGTATTTT	CASSFWDGRGTDTQYF
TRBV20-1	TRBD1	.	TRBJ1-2	TGCAGTGTAAGGGACAGGGGGCGATACTATGGCTACACCTTC	CSVRDRGRYYGYTF
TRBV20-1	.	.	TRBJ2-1	TGCAGTGCTAGAGATATAGGGAAGAGCTCCTACAATGAGCAGTTCTTC	CSARDIGKSSYNEQFF
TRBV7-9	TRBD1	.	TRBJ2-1	TGTGCCAGCAGCCCGGGACAGATATACAATGAGCAGTTCTTC	CASSPGQIYNEQFF
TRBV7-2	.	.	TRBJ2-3	TGTGCCAGCAGTCCCTCTAGAACCACAGATACGCAGTATTTT	CASSPSRTTDTQYF
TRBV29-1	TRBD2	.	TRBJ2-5	TGCAGCGTTGAACTAGCGGGAGAAGGACGGTTGACCCAGTACTTC	CSVELAGEGRLTQYF
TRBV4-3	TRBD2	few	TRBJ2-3	TGCGCCAGCAGCCTAGAGCGGGAGGGAGACACAGATACGCAGTATTTT	CASSLEREGDTDTQYF
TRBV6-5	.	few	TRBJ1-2	TGTGCCAGCAGTTACCGCCAGGGGTTCGGCTACACCTTC	CASSYRQGFGYTF
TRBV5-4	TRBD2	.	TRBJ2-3	TGTGCCAGCATCCGGCGCGGGGGTAGCACAGATACGCAGTATTTT	CASIRRGGSTDTQYF
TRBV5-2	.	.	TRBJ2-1	TGCGCCAGCCACCCGTTGGAGCGGGGTTTATACAATGAGCAGTTCTTC	CASHPLERGLYNEQFF
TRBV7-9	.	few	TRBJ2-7	TGTGCCAGCAGCCCCAGGTCCAGGTCAGACTCCTACGAGCAGTACTTC	CASSPRSRSDSYEQYF
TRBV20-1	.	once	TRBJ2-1	TGCAGTGCTAGAGATCATGGGGGCTGGACTAGTAGCTACAATGAGCAGTTCTTC	CSARDHGGWTSSYNEQFF
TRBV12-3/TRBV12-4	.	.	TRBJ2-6	TGTGCCAGCAGTTGGTCCTCTGGGGCCAACGTCCTGACTTTC	CASSWSSGANVLTF
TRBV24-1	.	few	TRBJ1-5	TGTGCCACCAGTGATCCGGGATCGGATGGGCCCCAGCATTTT	CATSDPGSDGPQHF
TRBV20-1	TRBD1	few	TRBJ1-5	TGCAGTGCTAGAGAGAACAGGGGGCGGCTTGGAAGCAATCAGCCCCAGCATTTT	CSARENRGRLGSNQPQHF
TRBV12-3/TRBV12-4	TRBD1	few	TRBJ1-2	TGTGCCAGCAGTCCGACAGGGGGCCCAGCTAACTATGGCTACACCTTC	CASSPTGGPANYGYTF
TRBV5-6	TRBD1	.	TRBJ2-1	TGTGCCAGCAGCCCCACAGGGGGAAACCTCTACAATGAGCAGTTCTTC	CASSPTGGNLYNEQFF
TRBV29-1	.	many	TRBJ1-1	TGCAGCGTTATGGGTCGGCTGAACACTGAAGCTTTCTTT	CSVMGRLNTEAFF
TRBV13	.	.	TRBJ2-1	TGTGCCAGCAGCCTGGGGCCCACCCCCGACAATGAGCAGTTCTTC	CASSLGPTPDNEQFF
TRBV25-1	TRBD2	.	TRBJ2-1	TGTGCCAGCAGTCACCACACTAGCGGGAATAACGATGAGCAGTTCTTC	CASSHHTSGNNDEQFF
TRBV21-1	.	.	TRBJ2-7	TGTGCCAGCAGCAGAACCCTCCGGGACAGGGATTACGAGCAGTACTTC	CASSRTLRDRDYEQYF
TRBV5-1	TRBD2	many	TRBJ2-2	TGCGCCAGCAGCTTCAGCGGGACGAACACCGGGGAGCTGTTTTTT	CASSFSGTNTGELFF
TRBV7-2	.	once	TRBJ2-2	TGTGCCAGCAGCGTCCGGGACGCCCGATACACCGGGGAGCTGTTTTTT	CASSVRDARYTGELFF
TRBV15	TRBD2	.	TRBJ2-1	TGTGCCACCAGCAGAGATTTACTAGCGGGAGTGAATGAGCAGTTCTTC	CATSRDLLAGVNEQFF
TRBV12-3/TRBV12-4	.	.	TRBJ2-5	TGTGCCAGCAGGTCCAGGGGGGACCAGTACTTC	CASRSRGDQYF
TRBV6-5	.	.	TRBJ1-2	TGTGCCAGCAGTTACCAGGAGTACTATGGCTACACCTTC	CASSYQEYYGYTF
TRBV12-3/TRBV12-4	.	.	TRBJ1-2	TGTGCCAGCAGCCTGAGACAGATCTATGGCTACACCTTC	CASSLRQIYGYTF